Below, 28 T cell receptor beta chains from the same sample are listed, as sequenced in a study of Ad26.COV2.S vaccination and SARS-CoV-2 variants. The method was immunoSEQ multiplex PCR; TCRdb's version includes in-frame clones alone and lacks a portion of them. The sample has approximately 400,000 clones; around 84% are singletons. The treatment denotes: some 20 received Ad26.COV2.S at low or high dose, single or two shots; roughly five received placebo; per-sample allocation not given. Repertoires come from day 63 after the first vaccine or placebo injection. The material sequenced was peripheral blood, taken in a trial of Ad26.COV2.S vaccine versus placebo. The receptor set was obtained from a person aged 18-60 years who received the Ad26.COV2.S COVID-19 vaccine or a placebo.

CDR3 loop: CASSFRGGVPQPQHF. CDR3 coding DNA: TGTGCCAGCAGTTTCAGGGGTGGTGTGCCTCAGCCCCAGCATTTT. This rearrangement joins TRBV27 to TRBJ1-5, with D possibly matching TRBD1 (6 bases). Trimming took 3 bases from V and 6 from J, leaving 15 bases between them. CDR3 length: 15 residues. CDR1 is MNHEY, CDR2 SMNVEV, per germline (reference sequence).

This clone was seen just once. The CDR3 bases are TGTGCCAGTAAGGACGGTTACAATGAGCAGTTCTTC. It translates to CASKDGYNEQFF. The chain carries TRBV19 and TRBJ2-1; the D is unclear. Trimming cost V 7 bases and J 4 bases, with 8 bases left between them. This CDR3 has 12 residues. The germline gives CDR1 LNHDA, CDR2 SQIVND (reference sequence).

The chain has TRBV2 and TRBJ1-1; no clear D. Trimming took off 5 bases at V and 0 bases at J, with 10 bases between the two ends. CDR1 is SNHLY, CDR2 FYNNEI, per germline. The CDR3 contains 14 residues. In DNA form, the CDR3 reads TGTGCCAGCAGTTACACGAGAATGAACACTGAAGCTTTCTTT. Translating gives CASSYTRMNTEAFF.

This chain links TRBV6-1 with TRBJ2-6; D is uncertain. V lost 6 bases and J lost 0, with 9 bases in between. CDR3 length: 15 residues. Per the germline V gene, CDR1 is MNHNS and CDR2 is SASEGT. The DNA of the CDR3 is TGTGCCAGCAGCTTGAGAATCTCTGGGGCCAACGTCCTGACTTTC. Translated, it gives CASSLRISGANVLTF.

The rearrangement joins TRBV2 to TRBJ2-5; 8 bases match TRBD2. Germline trimming cut 6 bases from V and 5 bases from J; bases unmatched to any gene: 8. The length of the CDR3 is 14 residues. CDR1 is SNHLY, CDR2 FYNNEI, per germline. DNA of the CDR3: TGTGCCAGCAGCGGGACTAGGTCAGATGAGACCCAGTACTTC. This gives the protein CASSGTRSDETQYF. Looking up the rest from reference TRBV2 and TRBJ2-5 gives the full variable domain: EPEVTQTPSHQVTQMGQEVILRCVPISNHLYFYWYRQILGQKVEFLVSFYNNEISEKSEIFDDQFSVERPDGSNFTLKIRSTKLEDSAMYFCASSGTRSDETQYFGPGTRLLVL.

As to this clone: This is likely a read error, given that the CDR3 carries no conserved phenylalanine or tryptophan at its end. J is TRBJ1-2 and V is TRBV5-1; D is unresolved. The CDR3 sequence is 14 residues long. Germline CDR1 is SGHRS and CDR2 is YFSETQ. Trimming pared 4 bases from V and 3 bases from J, leaving 13 bases between. The CDR3 coding sequence is TGCGCCAGCAGCGTAGCTTCGGGAGACTATGGCTACACCTCC. Translated, it gives CASSVASGDYGYTS.

The chain has TRBV4-1 and TRBJ2-2, with TRBD1 matching over 7 bases. The germline CDR1 and CDR2 sequences are MGHRA and YSYEKL. CDR3 size: 14 residues. V trimming: 7 bases; J trimming: 4 bases; junction bases outside the gene matches: 6. CDR3 sequence (DNA): TGCGCCAGCAACCGACCAGGGGGCACCGGGGAGCTGTTTTTT. It yields the protein CASNRPGGTGELFF.

V gene TRBV29-1 combines with J gene TRBJ2-7; 10 bases fit TRBD1. The CDR3 extends over 13 amino acids. Trimming removed 4 bases from V and 4 bases from J; junction bases left unmatched: 4. Germline CDR1 SQVTM, CDR2 ANQGSEA. The CDR3 DNA sequence: TGCAGCGTTGGAGGACAGGGGGTTTACGAGCAGTACTTC. This translates into CSVGGQGVYEQYF.

This clone was seen repeatedly, ten times or more. This sequence joins TRBV7-9 and TRBJ1-4; TRBD1 might be the D (5 bases). The CDR3 loop spans 13 amino acids. Germline lookup yields CDR1 SEHNR and CDR2 FQNEAQ (reference sequence). V was cut by 0 bases and J by 7 bases, with 6 bases left in between. This chain's CDR3 is CASSLAGGEKLFF. The CDR3 nucleotides read TGTGCCAGCAGCTTAGCGGGGGGTGAAAAACTGTTTTTT.

This clone has only one observation. V gene TRBV7-2 combines with J gene TRBJ1-5; a possible D gene is TRBD1 (6 bases). Germline V gene lookup returns CDR1 SGHTA and CDR2 FQGNSA. Trimming took 6 bases from V and 4 from J, leaving 16 bases between them. The CDR3 covers 15 residues. The DNA for the CDR3 is TGTGCCAGCAGACCGGACAGCCTAAGAAATCAGCCCCAGCATTTT. Encoded protein: CASRPDSLRNQPQHF.

The genes are TRBV19 and TRBJ1-5, with 7 nucleotides matching TRBD1. V was pared by 5 bases and J by 0 bases, with 13 bases of the junction left unmatched. The CDR3 spans 18 residues. Germline V gene sequence: CDR1 LNHDA, CDR2 SQIVND (reference sequence). In nucleotides, the CDR3 is TGTGCCAGTAGTCTAACCGAAACAGGGGTCTATAGCAATCAGCCCCAGCATTTT. Its translation is CASSLTETGVYSNQPQHF.

V is TRBV19 and J is TRBJ2-1, with D possibly matching TRBD2 (5 bases). Trimming shortened V by 1 base and J by 1 base, and 20 bases separated the two germline ends. This CDR3 has 19 residues. Germline V gene sequence: CDR1 LNHDA, CDR2 SQIVND (reference sequence). CDR3 DNA: TGTGCCAGTAGTATAGCCTTAATCCCCCTTTCGGGATCCTACAATGAGCAGTTCTTC. This encodes CASSIALIPLSGSYNEQFF.

The chain links TRBV2 to TRBJ2-7; 8 bases agree with TRBD1. Trimming took 2 bases from V and 5 from J; bases not matched to a gene: 17. Germline CDR1 reads SNHLY; CDR2 reads FYNNEI. This CDR3 is 18 amino acids long. Here the CDR3 reads CASSELIYWGTGEDEQYF. CDR3 bases: TGTGCCAGCAGTGAATTAATTTATTGGGGGACAGGCGAGGACGAGCAGTACTTC.

This rearrangement joins TRBV5-1 to TRBJ2-5; D gene unclear. Germline assignment: CDR1 SGHRS and CDR2 YFSETQ. Trimming pared 0 bases from V and 5 bases from J, leaving 2 bases between. The CDR3 sequence is 11 residues long. The CDR3 nucleotides are TGCGCCAGCAGCTTGGTCGAGACCCAGTACTTC. Translated, it gives CASSLVETQYF.

The rearrangement uses TRBV6-5 and TRBJ1-3; no reliable D call. Per germline, CDR1 MNHEY and CDR2 SVGAGI. CDR3 length: 14 amino acids. Trimming stripped 6 bases from V and 0 bases from J, with 9 bases between. The CDR3 DNA is TGTGCCAGCAGCGAGTTAGTCTCTGGAAACACCATATATTTT. It encodes CASSELVSGNTIYF.

The V gene is TRBV28, the J gene TRBJ2-6; 8 positions match TRBD1. Germline CDR1 is MDHEN and CDR2 is SYDVKM. J gave up 0 bases and V 7 bases, and 5 bases lay outside the gene matches. CDR3 length: 16 residues. CDR3 in amino acids: CASKLQGGSGANVLTF. The CDR3 bases are TGTGCCAGCAAATTACAGGGGGGCTCTGGGGCCAACGTCCTGACTTTC.

The chain is built from TRBV7-9 and TRBJ2-3; tentative D call: TRBD1 (7 bases). This CDR3 contains 16 residues. Germline V lookup: CDR1 SEHNR, CDR2 FQNEAQ (reference sequence). V was cut by 7 bases and J by 3 bases, with 20 bases left in between. In DNA form, the CDR3 reads TGTGCCAGCACCCCGGGGGTACAGGGGTTGACAGATACGCAGTATTTT. Its translation: CASTPGVQGLTDTQYF.

The chain is built from TRBV28 and TRBJ2-7, with D maybe TRBD1 (6 bases). Deletions cut 4 bases from V and 1 base from J, with 8 bases between. The CDR3 runs to 13 residues. CDR1 is MDHEN and CDR2 is SYDVKM in the germline V gene. The CDR3 protein is CASSSGQSYEQYF. CDR3 bases: TGTGCCAGCAGTTCCGGACAGTCCTACGAGCAGTACTTC.

The chain uses TRBV7-2 and TRBJ1-1, with 8 bases fitting TRBD1. V was clipped by 4 bases and J by 5 bases; unmatched bases: 9. This CDR3 spans 15 amino acids. CDR1 and CDR2 (germline): SGHTA, FQGNSA. The CDR3 coding sequence is TGTGCCAGCAGCTCGAGGTTAACAGGGGGTACTGAAGCTTTCTTT. It codes for CASSSRLTGGTEAFF.

V and J are TRBV7-9 and TRBJ2-7, with a tentative D call TRBD2 (6 bases). The CDR3 has 17 amino acids. The V gene's germline CDR1 is SEHNR and CDR2 FQNEAQ (reference sequence). Trimming removed 6 bases at V and 0 bases at J, with 21 bases between. In DNA, the CDR3 is TGTGCCAGCAGTCCCATTGGTAGCGGATATTTCTCCTACGAGCAGTACTTC. Translating it yields CASSPIGSGYFSYEQYF.

The sample holds a few counts of this clone. The CDR3 DNA reads TGCGCCAGCAGCTTGGAGGCGACAGGGGGCACTGAAGCTTTCTTT. This encodes CASSLEATGGTEAFF. The genes are TRBV5-1 and TRBJ1-1, with TRBD1 matching 9 bases. The V gene end was trimmed by 0 bases and the J gene end by 4 bases; junction bases not matched to a gene: 4. Germline CDR1 and CDR2: SGHRS and YFSETQ. CDR3 length: 15 amino acids.

J is TRBJ2-2 and V is TRBV28, with unresolved D. The CDR3 contains 15 residues. Trimming pared 5 bases from V and 2 bases from J, leaving 12 bases between. Germline V gives CDR1 MDHEN, CDR2 SYDVKM. In DNA form, the CDR3 reads TGTGCCAGCAGTACCGTCGGGCTTAACACCGGGGAGCTGTTTTTT. It is translated as CASSTVGLNTGELFF.

A remark on this clone: This specimen includes other DNA sequences encoding the same CDR3. The chain employs TRBV12-3 or TRBV12-4 and TRBJ2-7, with D possibly TRBD1 on 6 matching bases. V was clipped by 6 bases and J by 6 bases, with 12 bases between them. This CDR3 comprises 12 residues. CDR3 amino acids: CASSLTGSEQYF. Written as DNA, the CDR3 is TGTGCCAGCAGCTTAACAGGGAGCGAGCAGTACTTC.

The chain combines TRBV15 with TRBJ2-7; no clear D. V lost 0 bases and J 0 bases, leaving 12 bases between the germline ends. The CDR3 length is 16 residues. The germline gives CDR1 LNHNV, CDR2 YYDKDF (reference sequence). The CDR3 DNA sequence: TGTGCCACCAGCAGAGATTGGGGTTTTACCTCCTACGAGCAGTACTTC. As protein: CATSRDWGFTSYEQYF.

This clone was seen only a few times. The gene calls are TRBV3-1 (or the pseudogene TRBV3-2) and TRBJ2-1; TRBD2 agrees at 7 bases. Trimming cost V 4 bases and J 5 bases; bases outside gene matches: 8. CDR1 and CDR2 from the germline V gene are LGHDT and YNNKEL (reference sequence). This CDR3 contains 15 residues. The CDR3 sequence: CASSLLVGGNNEQFF. Here the CDR3 DNA reads TGTGCCAGCAGCCTCCTCGTCGGGGGGAACAATGAGCAGTTCTTC.

The chain employs TRBV6-6 and TRBJ1-1; weak D call: TRBD1 (5 bases). The CDR3 covers 14 residues. V lost 0 bases to trimming and J lost 1 base, with 6 bases between them. The germline CDR1 and CDR2 sequences are MNHNY and SVGAGI (reference sequence). This CDR3 is CASSYSGGNTEAFF. CDR3 sequence (DNA): TGTGCCAGCAGTTACTCCGGGGGGAACACTGAAGCTTTCTTT.

The genes are TRBV11-2 and TRBJ1-5, with no clear D. The CDR3 has 17 amino acids. CDR1 is SGHAT and CDR2 is FQNNGV in the germline V gene. The germline V and J ends were trimmed by 0 bases and 0 bases, with 12 bases remaining between them. The CDR3 here is CASSLDRQASSNQPQHF. The CDR3 nucleotides are TGTGCCAGCAGCTTAGATCGTCAGGCCTCTAGCAATCAGCCCCAGCATTTT.

This sequence joins TRBV18 and TRBJ2-7, with TRBD2 as a possible D gene (6 bases). Deletions cut 3 bases from V and 4 bases from J, with 16 bases between. The CDR3 contains 15 residues. CDR1 and CDR2 (germline): KGHSH, LQKENI. The CDR3 here is CASSPLTAGGYEQYF. The DNA for the CDR3 is TGTGCCAGCTCACCGCTGACCGCCGGGGGTTACGAGCAGTACTTC. Looking up the rest from reference TRBV18 and TRBJ2-7 gives the full variable domain: NAGVMQNPRHLVRRRGQEARLRCSPMKGHSHVYWYRQLPEEGLKFMVYLQKENIIDESGMPKERFSAEFPKEGPSILRIQQVVRGDSAAYFCASSPLTAGGYEQYFGPGTRLTVT.